A single sample is the source of the 18 T cell receptor beta chains below, sequenced in a study of blood T cell repertoires in COVID-19. Only in-frame clones appear in the TCRdb table, and some are missing; sequencing was by immunoSEQ multiplex PCR. The table lists roughly 100,000 clones, roughly 79% of them singletons. Sequences were obtained from peripheral blood. The receptors derive from an elderly man with acute or convalescent COVID-19.

The chain is built from TRBV10-3 and TRBJ2-1; tentative D call: TRBD2 (6 bases). CDR1 and CDR2 (germline): ENHRY, SYGVKD. This CDR3 region has 13 residues. Trimming removed 7 bases at V and 4 bases at J, with 11 bases between. The CDR3 coding sequence is TGTGCCATCACCCCGGGGACTTACAATGAGCAGTTCTTC. Protein sequence: CAITPGTYNEQFF.

J is TRBJ1-2 and V is TRBV12-3 or TRBV12-4; maybe TRBD1 (5 bases). The CDR3 is 13 residues long. Trimming pared 4 bases from V and 8 bases from J, leaving 14 bases between. The CDR3 DNA reads TGTGCCAGCAGTTGGGGCCTATATGGGGGCTACACCTTC. Residues: CASSWGLYGGYTF.

The CDR3 bases are TGTGCCATCAGTGAGGAGGGACAGGGGAATTCACCCCTCCACTTT. This codes for CAISEEGQGNSPLHF. J is TRBJ1-6 and V is TRBV10-3; 10 bases are shared with TRBD1. This CDR3 contains 15 residues. The germline V gene has CDR1 ENHRY and CDR2 SYGVKD. After removal of 2 bases from V and 7 bases from J, the junction contained 2 bases not matched to a gene.

This clone was seen a single time. This chain links TRBV19 with TRBJ2-5; the match to TRBD2 covers 9 bases. V trimming: 7 bases; J trimming: 5 bases; junction bases outside the gene matches: 11. CDR3 length: 15 residues. Germline values: CDR1 LNHDA, CDR2 SQIVND (reference sequence). CDR3 amino acids: CASTDHAGGRETQYF. CDR3 nucleotides: TGTGCCAGTACCGACCATGCGGGAGGGAGGGAGACCCAGTACTTC.

The chain carries TRBV30 and TRBJ1-3; D is possibly TRBD1 (6 bases). Germline loops: CDR1 GTSNPN, CDR2 SVGIG (reference sequence). V was shortened by 3 bases and J by 2 bases, with 14 bases between the two germline ends. This CDR3 has 15 amino acids. The DNA of the CDR3 is TGTGCCTGGAGGACAGGACCGCTCGCTGGAAACACCATATATTTT. Protein: CAWRTGPLAGNTIYF.

The chain employs TRBV6-1 and TRBJ1-6; D might be TRBD1 (5 bases). The germline V gene encodes CDR1 MNHNS and CDR2 SASEGT. V was trimmed by 4 bases and J by 5 bases, leaving 18 bases between them. This CDR3 is built from 17 residues. CDR3 DNA: TGTGCCAGCAGTGCTCAAGGGGCGACCTCGGATAATTCACCCCTCCACTTT. Encoded protein: CASSAQGATSDNSPLHF.

The rearrangement joins TRBV9 to TRBJ2-1; TRBD1 agrees at 10 bases. J was trimmed by 5 bases and V by 0 bases; bases with no gene match: 5. The germline gives CDR1 SGDLS, CDR2 YYNGEE. The CDR3 consists of 16 residues. CDR3 loop: CASSVERDRGDNEQFF. In DNA form, the CDR3 reads TGTGCCAGCAGCGTAGAGAGGGACAGGGGTGACAATGAGCAGTTCTTC.

The chain has TRBV14 and TRBJ2-7, with a weak D call TRBD2 (5 bases). Germline V gene data show CDR1 as SGHDN and CDR2 as FVKESK. V was cut by 0 bases and J by 8 bases, with 11 bases left in between. The CDR3 loop spans 13 amino acids. This chain's CDR3 is CASSQDLTGKQYF. CDR3 bases: TGTGCCAGCAGCCAAGATCTTACGGGAAAGCAGTACTTC.

The chain employs TRBV4-1 and TRBJ1-4, with D perhaps matching TRBD1 (5 bases). Germline V gene data show CDR1 as MGHRA and CDR2 as YSYEKL. The length of the CDR3 is 16 residues. V was trimmed by 1 base and J by 3 bases, leaving 12 bases between them. The CDR3 DNA reads as TGCGCCAGCAGCCAAGCGAAAGGGGCCGCTAATGAAAAACTGTTTTTT. Translating gives CASSQAKGAANEKLFF.

V and J are TRBV5-4 and TRBJ2-6; 7 bases map to TRBD1. The germline CDR1 and CDR2 sequences are SGHNT and YYREEE (reference sequence). The CDR3 contains 16 residues. V dropped 3 bases and J dropped 0; count of bases not matched to a gene: 3. This CDR3 is CASSWDRYSGANVLTF. The DNA of the CDR3 is TGTGCCAGCAGCTGGGACAGATACTCTGGGGCCAACGTCCTGACTTTC.

The chain combines TRBV4-1 with TRBJ1-1; TRBD1 aligns across 7 bases. CDR1 is MGHRA, CDR2 YSYEKL, per germline. The CDR3 extends over 16 amino acids. Unmatched junction bases numbered 9, after V lost 1 base and J lost 4 bases. Here the CDR3 reads CASSQGRGPGGTEAFF. The CDR3 bases are TGCGCCAGCAGCCAAGGAAGGGGCCCAGGGGGCACTGAAGCTTTCTTT.

The chain links TRBV5-1 to TRBJ2-3; 8 bases line up with TRBD1. Germline lookup yields CDR1 SGHRS and CDR2 YFSETQ. V was clipped by 2 bases and J by 3 bases; unmatched bases: 2. CDR3 size: 14 residues. The CDR3 protein is CASSFRGLTDTQYF. The CDR3 coding sequence is TGCGCCAGCAGCTTCAGGGGGCTAACAGATACGCAGTATTTT.

The rearrangement joins TRBV27 to TRBJ1-6; tentative D call: TRBD1 (6 bases). The CDR3 has 15 amino acids. Per germline, CDR1 MNHEY and CDR2 SMNVEV (reference sequence). Trimming stripped 2 bases from V and 5 bases from J, with 10 bases between. CDR3 in DNA: TGTGCCAGCAGTTTAGGGCGACAGGATAATTCACCCCTCCACTTT. Translation: CASSLGRQDNSPLHF.

This clone was counted only a few times. A junction end diverges from the germline sequence, so it may reflect a read error. This chain links TRBV7-7 with TRBJ2-7, with D perhaps TRBD2 (5 bases). The germline V gene has CDR1 SSHAT and CDR2 FNYEAQ (reference sequence). The CDR3 consists of 15 residues. The DNA for the CDR3 is TGTGCTAGCAGCTTGGACTTTGGAGGATCCTACGAGCAGTACTTC. Amino acid sequence: CASSLDFGGSYEQYF.

The chain combines TRBV5-1 with TRBJ2-7, with D perhaps matching TRBD2 (8 bases). CDR1 and CDR2 (germline): SGHRS, YFSETQ. V lost 2 bases and J lost 2, with 14 bases in between. This CDR3 comprises 15 residues. This chain's CDR3 is CASSFSGTVPYEQYF. CDR3 DNA: TGCGCCAGCAGCTTTAGCGGGACAGTCCCCTACGAGCAGTACTTC.

The V call is TRBV11-3, the J call TRBJ2-2; no clear D. The CDR3 contains 13 residues. The V end lost 5 bases, the J end lost 7 bases, and 11 bases lay between the germline ends. Germline CDR1 and CDR2: SGHNT and YENEEA. This CDR3 is CASSRSRSGELFF. CDR3 DNA: TGTGCCAGCAGCCGATCGCGGAGCGGGGAGCTGTTTTTT.

Written as DNA, the CDR3 is TGTGCCTGGAATTCGGGACAGGGGAAGGGGCAGCCCCAGCATTTT. It yields the protein CAWNSGQGKGQPQHF. The chain links TRBV30 to TRBJ1-5; 10 positions match TRBD1. V was clipped by 4 bases and J by 7 bases; unmatched bases: 10. The germline CDR1 and CDR2 sequences are GTSNPN and SVGIG (reference sequence). CDR3 length equals 15 residues.

The J gene is TRBJ1-4, the V gene TRBV10-1; 7 bases align to TRBD1. The CDR3 length is 15 residues. From germline, CDR1 is WNHNN and CDR2 SYGVQD (reference sequence). Germline trimming cut 7 bases from V and 8 bases from J; bases unmatched to any gene: 13. The CDR3 loop reads CASTPNPQGGEKLFF. In nucleotides, the CDR3 is TGCGCCAGCACCCCGAACCCCCAGGGGGGCGAAAAACTGTTTTTT.